A single sample gave rise to the 9 T cell receptor beta chains below, sequenced in a study of tumor-infiltrating lymphocytes in primary liver carcinoma. The study co-extracted DNA and RNA from around 18-30 mg of unsorted bulk tissue. Total RNA amounting to 500 ng was the source from which TCR beta cDNA was made with a constant-region primer. For TCR beta, libraries were produced by three nested multiplex PCR rounds using slightly modified ARM-PCR. In the first two PCR rounds, TRBV1-TRBV30 forward primers were paired with a C-beta reverse primer, and each round lasted approximately 10 cycles. TCRdb called the multiplex PCR reads again in MiXCR, with one record for every CDR3 protein. The table shows over 95,000 distinct CDR3 sequences, with over 55% occurring only once. Sequenced input: liver tumor tissue from sampling region 5. As for subset: tumor region T5, tumor centre. The receptors stem from a woman aged 55-75 years with primary liver carcinoma and hepatitis B virus infection.

Points on this clonotype: A single base separates this from a much larger clone, so it may be a read error. Without the conserved terminal phenylalanine or tryptophan, this CDR3 likely stems from a read error. CDR3 sequence reads: CASSLQSRAYEQYL. CDR3 sequence (DNA): TGCGCCAGCAGTCTTCAGTCCCGTGCCTACGAGCAGTACTTA. The chain links TRBV5-1 to TRBJ2-7, with no clear D. V was cut by 5 bases and J by 2 bases, with 14 bases left in between. The CDR3 consists of 14 residues. Germline V lookup: CDR1 SGHRS, CDR2 YFSETQ.

Comments on this clonotype: The conserved closing phenylalanine or tryptophan is absent in this CDR3, likely reflecting a read error. This sequence joins TRBV29-1 and TRBJ2-5; maybe TRBD1 (7 bases). From germline, CDR1 is SQVTM and CDR2 ANQGSEA. CDR3 length: 15 residues. This CDR3 is CSAEGGTEEQETQYS. The CDR3 DNA reads as TGCAGCGCTGAAGGGGGGACAGAGGAACAAGAGACCCAGTACTCC.

There are many counts of this clonotype. V and J are TRBV28 and TRBJ2-5; weak D call: TRBD1 (8 bases). From germline, CDR1 is MDHEN and CDR2 SYDVKM. V was trimmed by 7 bases and J by 4 bases, leaving 13 bases between them. This CDR3 is built from 13 residues. The CDR3 DNA is TGTGCCAGCAAGACAGGGGAGGGAGAGACCCAGTACTTC. Translating gives CASKTGEGETQYF.

This clonotype appeared a single time. Germline and junction disagree at one end, which may indicate a read error. J is TRBJ2-3 and V is TRBV11-2; 7 nucleotides align to TRBD1. Germline-derived CDR1 and CDR2 are SGHAT and FQNNGV. The CDR3 extends over 14 amino acids. The CDR3 sequence: CASSSRTGTDTQCF. Written as DNA, the CDR3 is TGTGCCAGCAGCTCCCGGACGGGGACAGATACGCAGTGTTTT.

On this clonotype itself: One end of the junction does not line up with germline, which may come from a read error. In DNA form, the CDR3 reads TGTGCCAGCAGTCGAACATGGGCAAGCAATCAGCTCCAGCATTTT. Residues: CASSRTWASNQLQHF. V usage is TRBV28 and J usage is TRBJ1-5, with D hard to call. Germline V gene sequence: CDR1 MDHEN, CDR2 SYDVKM. The length of the CDR3 is 15 residues.

A remark on this clonotype: This clone may be a read error of a much larger clone one base away. This chain links TRBV6-4 with TRBJ1-6; D not certain. The germline V and J ends were trimmed by 3 bases and 10 bases, with 10 bases remaining between them. Germline assignment: CDR1 MRHNA and CDR2 SNTAGT. The CDR3 length is 13 residues. DNA for the CDR3: TGTGCCAGCAGTGAGGAAGAATGGTCACCCCTCCACTTT. The encoded protein is CASSEEEWSPLHF.

On this clonotype: This sequence may be a read error, since a much larger clone differs from it by one base. The chain carries TRBV10-3 and TRBJ2-1; D possibly corresponds to TRBD2 (6 bases). The CDR3 runs to 16 residues. Germline values: CDR1 ENHRY, CDR2 SYGVKD. The V gene lost 2 bases and the J gene lost 11 bases, with 22 bases spanning the gap. The CDR3, as DNA: TGTGCCATCAGTGAGCCAGGGACTGGGACTGGCGGGCAGCAGTTCTTC. Translated, it gives CAISEPGTGTGGQQFF.

Only one count was recorded for this clonotype. The J gene is TRBJ2-3, the V gene TRBV28; D may be TRBD2 (5 bases). The CDR3 loop spans 18 amino acids. The V end was cut by 5 bases, the J end by 4 bases, with 25 bases between. Germline V CDR1 and CDR2: MDHEN, SYDVKM. The chain's CDR3 is CASSPAFNGPLGADTQYF. The DNA of the CDR3 is TGTGCCAGCAGTCCTGCTTTTAACGGGCCTCTCGGGGCAGATACGCAGTATTTT.

The rearrangement links TRBV4-1 to TRBJ1-2; no definite D call. CDR3 length: 15 residues. With 2 bases removed from V and 6 bases from J, the gap between germline ends came to 16 bases. Germline V gene data show CDR1 as MGHRA and CDR2 as YSYEKL. CDR3 in amino acids: CASSQPARATDGYTF. The DNA for the CDR3 is TGCGCCAGCAGCCAACCCGCTCGGGCAACTGATGGCTACACCTTC.